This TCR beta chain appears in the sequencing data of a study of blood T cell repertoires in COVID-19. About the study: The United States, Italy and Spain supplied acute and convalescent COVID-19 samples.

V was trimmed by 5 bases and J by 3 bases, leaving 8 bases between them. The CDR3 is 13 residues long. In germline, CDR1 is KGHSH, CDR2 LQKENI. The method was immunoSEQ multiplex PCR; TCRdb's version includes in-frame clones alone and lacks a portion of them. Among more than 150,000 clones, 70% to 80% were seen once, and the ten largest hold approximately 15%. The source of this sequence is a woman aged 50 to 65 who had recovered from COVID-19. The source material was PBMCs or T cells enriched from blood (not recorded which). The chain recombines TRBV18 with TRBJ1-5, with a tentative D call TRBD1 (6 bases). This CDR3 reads CASSGQNNQPQHF. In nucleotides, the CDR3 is TGTGCCAGCTCAGGACAGAACAATCAGCCCCAGCATTTT.